These 21 T cell receptor beta chains came from one sample sequenced in a study of T cell responses to AZD1222 COVID-19 vaccine. Method: immunoSEQ multiplex PCR; TCRdb's copy keeps in-frame clones and lacks some. The data hold 120,000 to 150,000 clones, with around nine tenths observed a single time. Specimen: peripheral blood, collected on day 0 of AZD1222 vaccination. The receptors here all came from an adult in good health.

The V gene is TRBV19, the J gene TRBJ2-3, with 9 bases matching TRBD2. This CDR3 region has 14 residues. Germline loops: CDR1 LNHDA, CDR2 SQIVND (reference sequence). V gave up 3 bases and J gave up 6 bases; unmatched junction bases: 4. The CDR3 DNA follows: TGTGCCAGTAGTATTAGTACTAGCGGGGATACGCAGTATTTT. This sequence encodes CASSISTSGDTQYF.

This clone was seen only once. CDR3 nucleotides: TGTGCCAGCAGCTCGAGAGCCACAGGGACCGGAAACACCATATATTTT. Encoded protein: CASSSRATGTGNTIYF. This rearrangement joins TRBV11-2 to TRBJ1-3; perhaps TRBD1 as D (6 bases). The CDR3 has 16 residues. Germline CDR1 SGHAT, CDR2 FQNNGV. V gave up 4 bases and J gave up 4 bases, with 17 bases separating them.

CDR3 in DNA: TGTGCCAGGACGGGGGATAATAGCTATGGCTACACCTTC. Amino acids: CARTGDNSYGYTF. The J gene is TRBJ1-2, the V gene TRBV2, with a weak D call TRBD1 (5 bases). The CDR3 length is 13 residues. V lost 9 bases and J lost 4, with 15 bases in between. Germline lookup yields CDR1 SNHLY and CDR2 FYNNEI.

The chain links TRBV9 to TRBJ2-2, with D perhaps TRBD1 (5 bases). Germline loops: CDR1 SGDLS, CDR2 YYNGEE. This CDR3 comprises 16 residues. The V and J ends lost 0 bases and 7 bases respectively, with 16 bases between them. CDR3 nucleotide sequence: TGTGCCAGCAGCGTAGGATCTTGGGGCCGCGACGGGGAGCTGTTTTTT. It codes for CASSVGSWGRDGELFF.

The chain combines TRBV5-1 with TRBJ1-2; D not certain. This CDR3 is built from 13 residues. Germline V CDR1 and CDR2: SGHRS, YFSETQ. V dropped 3 bases and J dropped 4 bases, with 10 bases sitting between them. The CDR3 loop reads CASSSQVSYGYTF. CDR3 coding DNA: TGCGCCAGCAGCTCACAAGTTTCCTATGGCTACACCTTC.

The CDR3 spells CAWSLLAEETQYF. The CDR3 DNA is TGTGCCTGGAGTCTTCTAGCGGAAGAGACCCAGTACTTC. This chain uses TRBV30 with TRBJ2-5; TRBD2 matches 7 bases. The CDR3 runs 13 residues. V lost 2 bases and J lost 3; bases outside the gene matches: 3. Germline loops: CDR1 GTSNPN, CDR2 SVGIG (reference sequence).

The V and J genes are TRBV19 and TRBJ1-2; D unresolved. The CDR3 sequence is 12 residues long. V lost 3 bases to trimming and J lost 10 bases, with 12 bases between them. CDR1 and CDR2 (germline): LNHDA, SQIVND (reference sequence). CDR3 in DNA: TGTGCCAGTAGTATTTCTGATGTTGCCTACACCTTC. Translation gives CASSISDVAYTF.

This clone was picked up a small number of times. The chain is built from TRBV12-3 or TRBV12-4 and TRBJ1-1, with 7 bases that match TRBD1. The CDR3 length is 12 residues. After removal of 6 bases from V and 7 bases from J, the junction contained 5 bases not matched to a gene. The CDR3: CASSRGQNEAFF. CDR3 nucleotide sequence: TGTGCCAGCAGCCGGGGACAGAATGAAGCTTTCTTT.

The chain joins TRBV2 to TRBJ1-5, with D perhaps TRBD1 (5 bases). The CDR3 loop spans 14 amino acids. The germline CDR1 and CDR2 sequences are SNHLY and FYNNEI. V shed 7 bases and J shed 3 bases, with 13 bases lying between them. The CDR3 sequence is CASKGREPNQPQHF. DNA for the CDR3: TGTGCCAGCAAGGGCAGGGAACCCAATCAGCCCCAGCATTTT.

This clone was seen only a few times. The genes are TRBV29-1 and TRBJ1-1, with D tentatively TRBD1 (5 bases). This CDR3 has 13 residues. V was cut by 7 bases and J by 0 bases, with 12 bases left in between. In germline, CDR1 is SQVTM, CDR2 ANQGSEA. The CDR3 DNA follows: TGCAGCGCTCTCAGGGATTTGAACACTGAAGCTTTCTTT. Encoded protein: CSALRDLNTEAFF. The variable domain in full, with the rest retrieved from reference TRBV29-1 and TRBJ1-1, is SAVISQKPSRDICQRGTSLTIQCQVDSQVTMMFWYRQQPGQSLTLIATANQGSEATYESGFVIDKFPISRPNLTFSTLTVSNMSPEDSSIYLCSALRDLNTEAFFGQGTRLTVV.

This chain uses TRBV30 with TRBJ2-2; D is possibly TRBD1 (5 bases). The germline V gene has CDR1 GTSNPN and CDR2 SVGIG (reference sequence). The CDR3 has 14 amino acids. Trimming took off 6 bases at V and 7 bases at J, with 18 bases between the two ends. The CDR3 nucleotides read TGTGCCTGTCAGGACCCCCGCAGGGTCGGGGAGCTGTTTTTT. Translation: CACQDPRRVGELFF.

This chain joins TRBV6-5 and TRBJ2-6, with D perhaps TRBD1 (6 bases). Germline loops: CDR1 MNHEY, CDR2 SVGAGI. This CDR3 is built from 14 residues. Trimming left V 6 bases short and J 1 base short, with 7 bases between. The CDR3 DNA reads TGTGCCAGCAGGGGGACATCTGGGGCCAACGTCCTGACTTTC. Its protein is CASRGTSGANVLTF.

The genes are TRBV5-1 and TRBJ1-6; no definite D call. The germline gives CDR1 SGHRS, CDR2 YFSETQ. The CDR3 totals 16 residues. The V end lost 2 bases, the J end lost 7 bases, and 16 bases lay between the germline ends. CDR3 residues: CASSFSRPAINSPLHF. The CDR3 nucleotides read TGCGCCAGCAGCTTTTCGCGTCCTGCAATCAATTCACCCCTCCACTTT.

This clone was detected only once. The CDR3 here is CASSNRLAGRAGTEAFF. In nucleotides, the CDR3 is TGCGCCAGCAGCAACCGACTCGCGGGGCGGGCGGGCACTGAAGCTTTCTTT. The rearrangement uses TRBV4-1 and TRBJ1-1; perhaps TRBD1 as D (5 bases). Germline V gene data show CDR1 as MGHRA and CDR2 as YSYEKL. Trimming stripped 5 bases from V and 4 bases from J, with 23 bases between. CDR3 size: 17 residues.

The chain combines TRBV7-9 with TRBJ1-1; no clear D. The CDR3 runs 15 residues. Looked up from germline, CDR1 is SEHNR and CDR2 is FQNEAQ (reference sequence). With 4 bases removed from V and 1 base from J, the gap between germline ends came to 13 bases. CDR3 nucleotide sequence: TGTGCCAGCAGCTCCCCGCTGGGCGGGAACACTGAAGCTTTCTTT. As protein: CASSSPLGGNTEAFF. The full variable domain, in which reference TRBV7-9 and TRBJ1-1 provide the parts outside the CDR3, is DTGVSQNPRHKITKRGQNVTFRCDPISEHNRLYWYRQTLGQGPEFLTYFQNEAQLEKSRLLSDRFSAERPKGSFSTLEIQRTEQGDSAMYLCASSSPLGGNTEAFFGQGTRLTVV.

The chain uses TRBV28 and TRBJ2-5, with TRBD1 matching 7 bases. This CDR3 is 16 amino acids long. Germline CDR1 is MDHEN and CDR2 is SYDVKM. Trimming at V came to 4 bases and at J to 1 base, leaving 9 bases not matched to a gene. CDR3 region: CASSSPPGTAQETQYF. The CDR3 DNA reads as TGTGCCAGCAGTTCCCCCCCCGGGACAGCCCAAGAGACCCAGTACTTC.

J is TRBJ2-7 and V is TRBV27; 7 bases map to TRBD2. CDR3 length equals 12 residues. V was clipped by 6 bases and J by 6 bases; unmatched bases: 5. Germline V gene data show CDR1 as MNHEY and CDR2 as SMNVEV (reference sequence). The chain's CDR3 is CASSPPGGEQYF. The CDR3 bases are TGTGCCAGCAGCCCCCCGGGGGGCGAGCAGTACTTC.

This chain joins TRBV6-5 and TRBJ1-2; 9 bases are a match to TRBD1. Trimming cost V 4 bases and J 4 bases; bases outside gene matches: 4. Per the germline V gene, CDR1 is MNHEY and CDR2 is SVGAGI. CDR3 length: 14 amino acids. CDR3 coding DNA: TGTGCCAGCAGTTGGGACAGGGAGGTCTATGGCTACACCTTC. It codes for CASSWDREVYGYTF.

This sequence joins TRBV28 and TRBJ2-2; TRBD1 agrees at 9 bases. Germline CDR1 reads MDHEN; CDR2 reads SYDVKM. The CDR3 is 16 residues long. The V gene end was trimmed by 3 bases and the J gene end by 1 base; junction bases not matched to a gene: 3. DNA for the CDR3: TGTGCCAGCAGTTTGTACAGGGGGCTGAACACCGGGGAGCTGTTTTTT. Amino acid sequence: CASSLYRGLNTGELFF.

This clone was picked up one time. The genes are TRBV28 and TRBJ2-3; 8 bases fit TRBD2. With 7 bases clipped from V and 0 bases from J, the junction kept 9 bases outside the gene matches. The germline gives CDR1 MDHEN, CDR2 SYDVKM. The CDR3 spans 16 residues. The CDR3: CASISGLAGSTDTQYF. For the CDR3, the DNA is TGTGCCAGCATATCCGGGCTAGCGGGTAGCACAGATACGCAGTATTTT.

The chain employs TRBV28 and TRBJ2-3, with TRBD1 matching 7 bases. CDR1 and CDR2 from the germline V gene are MDHEN and SYDVKM. The junction had 3 bases not matched to a gene; V was cut back by 6 bases and J by 0 bases. CDR3 length equals 14 residues. Written as DNA, the CDR3 is TGTGCCAGCAGCCTGGACAGGAGCACAGATACGCAGTATTTT. Translation: CASSLDRSTDTQYF.